This TCR beta chain was found in a study of T cells after yellow fever vaccination. The length of the CDR3 is 13 residues. Germline-derived CDR1 and CDR2 are LGHDT and YNNKEL (reference sequence). Trimming left V 3 bases short and J 7 bases short, with 7 bases between. TCRdb processed the 5' RACE reads anew with MiXCR; each CDR3 protein has one entry. The repertoire holds 400,000 to 650,000 distinct CDR3 sequences, with 21% as singletons. V usage is TRBV3-1 and J usage is TRBJ1-6; D possibly corresponds to TRBD1 (5 bases). The material sequenced was PBMCs, taken 20 to 25 days after the first yellow fever vaccination. The receptor comes from a man aged 18 to 29 who received the YFV17D yellow fever vaccine. The CDR3 is CASSQGPNSPLHF. CDR3 nucleotide sequence: TGTGCCAGCAGCCAGGGGCCAAATTCACCCCTCCACTTT.